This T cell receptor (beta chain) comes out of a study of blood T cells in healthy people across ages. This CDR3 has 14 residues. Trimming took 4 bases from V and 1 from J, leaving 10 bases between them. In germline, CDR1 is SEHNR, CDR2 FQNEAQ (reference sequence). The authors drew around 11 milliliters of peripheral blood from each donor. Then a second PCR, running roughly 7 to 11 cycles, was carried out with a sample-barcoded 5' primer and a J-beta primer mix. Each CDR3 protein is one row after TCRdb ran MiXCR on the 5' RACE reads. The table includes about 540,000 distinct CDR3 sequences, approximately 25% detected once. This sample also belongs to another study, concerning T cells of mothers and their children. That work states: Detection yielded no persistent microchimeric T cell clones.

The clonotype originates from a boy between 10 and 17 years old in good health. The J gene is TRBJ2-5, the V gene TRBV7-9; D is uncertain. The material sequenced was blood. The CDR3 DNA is TGTGCCAGCAGCTGGGGAACTTCCCAAGAGACCCAGTACTTC. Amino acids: CASSWGTSQETQYF.